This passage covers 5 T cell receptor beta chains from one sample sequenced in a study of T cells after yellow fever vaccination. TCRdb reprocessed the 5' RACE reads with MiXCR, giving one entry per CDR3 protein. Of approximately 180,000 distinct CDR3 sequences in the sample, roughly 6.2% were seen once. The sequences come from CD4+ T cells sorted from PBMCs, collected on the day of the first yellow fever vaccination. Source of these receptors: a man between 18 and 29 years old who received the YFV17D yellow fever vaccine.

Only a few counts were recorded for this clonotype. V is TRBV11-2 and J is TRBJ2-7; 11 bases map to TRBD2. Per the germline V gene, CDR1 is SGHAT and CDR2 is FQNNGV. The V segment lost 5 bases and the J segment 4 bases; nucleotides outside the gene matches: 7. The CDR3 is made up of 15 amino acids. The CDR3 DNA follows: TGTGCCAGCAGCGTCCTAGCGGGGGGCGATTACGAGCAGTACGTC. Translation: CASSVLAGGDYEQYV.

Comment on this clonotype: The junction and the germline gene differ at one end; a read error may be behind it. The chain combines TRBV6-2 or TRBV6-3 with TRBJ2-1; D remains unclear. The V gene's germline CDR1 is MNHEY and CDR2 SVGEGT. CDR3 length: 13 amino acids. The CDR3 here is CASTRSSSNEQFF. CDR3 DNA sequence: TGTGCCAGTACCAGGAGTTCCTCCAATGAGCAGTTCTTC.

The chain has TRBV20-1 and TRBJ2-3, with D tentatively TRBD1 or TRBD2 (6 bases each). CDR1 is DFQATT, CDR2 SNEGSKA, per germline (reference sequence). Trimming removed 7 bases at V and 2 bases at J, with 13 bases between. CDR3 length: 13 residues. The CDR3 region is CSGVGGTTDTQYF. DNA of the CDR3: TGCAGTGGTGTCGGGGGCACCACAGATACGCAGTATTTT.

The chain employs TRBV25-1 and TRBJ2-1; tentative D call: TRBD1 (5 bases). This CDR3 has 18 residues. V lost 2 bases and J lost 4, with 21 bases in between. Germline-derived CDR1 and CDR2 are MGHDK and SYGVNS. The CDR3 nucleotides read TGTGCCAGCAGTGAAGCCCGCCCGCACAGGTTCCTGTACAATGAGCAGTTCTTC. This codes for CASSEARPHRFLYNEQFF.

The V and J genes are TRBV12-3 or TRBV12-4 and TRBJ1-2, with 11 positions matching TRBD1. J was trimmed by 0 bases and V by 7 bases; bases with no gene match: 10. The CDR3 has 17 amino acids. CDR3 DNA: TGTGCCAGCACGATGGGACAGGGGGAGATTTCTAACTATGGCTACACCTTC. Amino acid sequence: CASTMGQGEISNYGYTF.